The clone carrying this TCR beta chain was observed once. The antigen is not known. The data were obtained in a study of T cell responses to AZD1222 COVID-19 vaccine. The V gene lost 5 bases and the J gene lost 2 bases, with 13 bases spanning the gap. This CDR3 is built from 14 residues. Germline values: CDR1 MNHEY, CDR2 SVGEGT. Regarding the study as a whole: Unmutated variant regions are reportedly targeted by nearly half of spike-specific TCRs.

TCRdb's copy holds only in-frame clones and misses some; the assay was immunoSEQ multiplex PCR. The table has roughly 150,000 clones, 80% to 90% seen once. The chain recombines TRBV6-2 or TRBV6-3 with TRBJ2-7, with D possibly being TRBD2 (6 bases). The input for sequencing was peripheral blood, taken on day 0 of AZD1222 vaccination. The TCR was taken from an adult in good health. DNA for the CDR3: TGTGCCAGCAGTCGCGGGACTGGACCCTACGAGCAGTACTTC. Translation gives CASSRGTGPYEQYF.